This T cell receptor beta chain was obtained from a study of blood T cell repertoires in COVID-19. About the research overall: COVID-19 samples from acute and convalescent phases originated in the United States, Italy and Spain.

Cohort allocation depended upon clinical history that participants reported. Per the authors' pipeline: For nucleated cells, counts were estimated from reference gene primer amplification. Produced via immunoSEQ multiplex PCR; TCRdb's table is partial and in-frame only. V and J calls and clone size are those listed in that table; D and trimming were worked out from the DNA. The sample lists 350,000 to 500,000 clones, approximately 91% occurring once. The TCR comes from a woman between 18 and 30 years old who had been exposed to COVID-19. Sample: PBMCs or T cells enriched from blood (not recorded which).

The CDR3 nucleotides read TGCAGCGTTTCCGAATGGACAGGCAATGAGCAGTTCTTC. Amino acid sequence: CSVSEWTGNEQFF. V and J are TRBV29-1 and TRBJ2-1, with 7 positions matching TRBD1. CDR1 is SQVTM, CDR2 ANQGSEA, per germline. The CDR3 contains 13 residues. V shed 5 bases, J shed 6 bases, and the junction held 7 bases outside the gene matches.